The clone carrying this T cell receptor beta chain was seen just once. Its antigen is currently unknown. TCRdb's table, derived via immunoSEQ multiplex PCR, lists solely in-frame clones and lacks some. The sample has more than 550,000 clones; 72% are singletons. The sample originates from a study of shared clonotypes between healthy human individuals. Germline V gives CDR1 MNHNS, CDR2 SASEGT. V dropped 10 bases and J dropped 2 bases, with 18 bases sitting between them. CDR3 length: 15 amino acids. There were only Caucasian adults among the donors, and all lived in Nashville, Tennessee. The study's findings and limits: The study sampled only blood, and tissue repertoires likely differ.

Input material: memory CD4+ T cells sorted from blood. The sample's subset: CD45RA-negative fraction. This sequence joins TRBV6-1 and TRBJ1-3; possible D gene TRBD1, 6 bases. This TCR was sampled from a woman in her twenties or thirties in good health. The CDR3: CAIRAGAGTGNTIYF. The CDR3 DNA reads as TGTGCCATCCGAGCGGGGGCAGGGACTGGAAACACCATATATTTT.